These 24 T cell receptor beta chains originate from one sample sequenced in a study of blood T cell repertoires in COVID-19. Sequencing was performed with immunoSEQ multiplex PCR; in TCRdb, only in-frame clones are kept and a portion is missing. The sample yields 55,000 to 75,000 clones, approximately 80% seen once. Sequences were obtained from peripheral blood. The receptor set was obtained from an elderly man with active COVID-19.

The chain joins TRBV15 to TRBJ2-2; the D is unclear. V lost 1 base and J 6 bases, leaving 6 bases between the germline ends. Germline V CDR1 and CDR2: LNHNV, YYDKDF (reference sequence). This CDR3 has 13 residues. CDR3 protein: CATSRVMSGELFF. The DNA of the CDR3 is TGTGCCACCAGCAGAGTTATGTCCGGGGAGCTGTTTTTT.

A few counts support this clone. V is TRBV15 and J is TRBJ2-5, with 15 positions matching TRBD2. The ends lost 5 bases at V and 4 bases at J; junction bases unmatched: 5. Germline V gene data show CDR1 as LNHNV and CDR2 as YYDKDF (reference sequence). The CDR3 is 16 residues long. CDR3 sequence: CATSGLGLAGGETQYF. The CDR3 DNA follows: TGTGCCACCAGCGGACTGGGACTAGCGGGAGGAGAGACCCAGTACTTC.

This clone was seen more than once but under ten times. V and J are TRBV2 and TRBJ2-1; D not resolved. Per the germline V gene, CDR1 is SNHLY and CDR2 is FYNNEI. The CDR3 sequence is 13 residues long. The V end was cut by 3 bases, the J end by 4 bases, with 7 bases between. The CDR3 loop reads CASSEVRYNEQFF. CDR3 DNA sequence: TGTGCCAGCAGTGAGGTCAGGTACAATGAGCAGTTCTTC.

This clone occurred a few times. The rearrangement uses TRBV20-1 and TRBJ1-1; D call uncertain. CDR3 length: 11 amino acids. Trimming shortened V by 5 bases and J by 4 bases, and 8 bases separated the two germline ends. Germline-derived CDR1 and CDR2 are DFQATT and SNEGSKA (reference sequence). CDR3: CSASQVTEAFF. The CDR3 nucleotides read TGCAGTGCTTCGCAGGTCACTGAAGCTTTCTTT.

The V and J genes are TRBV7-8 and TRBJ1-2, with TRBD1 as a possible D gene (5 bases). Germline V gene data show CDR1 as SGHVS and CDR2 as FQNEAQ. V was clipped by 5 bases and J by 9 bases, with 19 bases between them. CDR3 length: 14 amino acids. The DNA for the CDR3 is TGTGCCAGCAGCCCCCAAGACAGTAGATCGAGCTACACCTTC. It translates to CASSPQDSRSSYTF.

This chain links TRBV3-1 (or the pseudogene TRBV3-2) with TRBJ2-7; D is unresolved. Germline CDR1 reads LGHDT; CDR2 reads YNNKEL (reference sequence). Trimming stripped 6 bases from V and 1 base from J, with 7 bases between. The CDR3 is 12 amino acids. CDR3: CASRDRSYEQYF. The CDR3 nucleotides read TGTGCCAGCAGAGATAGATCCTACGAGCAGTACTTC.

The rearrangement joins TRBV6-2 or TRBV6-3 to TRBJ1-2; 11 positions agree with TRBD1. CDR1 is MNHEY, CDR2 SVGEGT, per germline. The CDR3 has 15 residues. Trimming removed 2 bases from V and 2 bases from J; junction bases left unmatched: 1. CDR3 region: CASSYRTGGNYGYTF. The CDR3 nucleotides read TGTGCCAGCAGTTACAGGACAGGGGGCAACTATGGCTACACCTTC.

The genes are TRBV19 and TRBJ1-6, with TRBD1 matching 8 bases. The CDR3 has 14 residues. V lost 4 bases, J lost 5 bases, and 1 base stayed unmatched. The germline CDR1 and CDR2 sequences are LNHDA and SQIVND (reference sequence). The CDR3 region has the DNA TGTGCCAGTAGTAAGACAGGGGATAATTCACCCCTCCACTTT. Its translation is CASSKTGDNSPLHF.

The chain combines TRBV19 with TRBJ2-5; a weak D match, TRBD2 (6 bases). Germline CDR1 reads LNHDA; CDR2 reads SQIVND (reference sequence). This CDR3 spans 15 amino acids. V gave up 5 bases and J gave up 5 bases, with 18 bases separating them. The CDR3 spells CASSPKAGRRETQYF. The CDR3 DNA is TGTGCCAGTAGTCCCAAAGCGGGTCGGAGGGAGACCCAGTACTTC. Full variable domain (rest looked up from reference TRBV19 and TRBJ2-5): DGGITQSPKYLFRKEGQNVTLSCEQNLNHDAMYWYRQDPGQGLRLIYYSQIVNDFQKGDIAEGYSVSREKKESFPLTVTSAQKNPTAFYLCASSPKAGRRETQYFGPGTRLLVL.

The chain has TRBV4-1 and TRBJ2-2, with a tentative D call TRBD1 (6 bases). Germline assignment: CDR1 MGHRA and CDR2 YSYEKL. Trimming pared 6 bases from V and 0 bases from J, leaving 8 bases between. The length of the CDR3 is 14 residues. CDR3 loop: CASSRDTNTGELFF. In nucleotides, the CDR3 is TGCGCCAGCAGTAGGGACACGAACACCGGGGAGCTGTTTTTT.

In DNA form, the CDR3 reads TGTGCCAGTAGCCCTCCGGGGGGGTATGGCTACACCTTC. It specifies CASSPPGGYGYTF. This chain uses TRBV19 with TRBJ1-2, with D perhaps TRBD1 (5 bases). The CDR3 covers 13 residues. V dropped 6 bases and J dropped 5 bases, with 13 bases sitting between them. The germline V gene has CDR1 LNHDA and CDR2 SQIVND (reference sequence).

The chain employs TRBV6-6 and TRBJ1-2; D not certain. Trimming pared 4 bases from V and 0 bases from J, leaving 12 bases between. CDR1 is MNHNY, CDR2 SVGAGI, per germline (reference sequence). The CDR3 extends over 15 amino acids. CDR3 in DNA: TGTGCCAGCAGTTCCTCCGGGGTTACTAACTATGGCTACACCTTC. Translation: CASSSSGVTNYGYTF.

This clone was found a few times. This rearrangement joins TRBV14 to TRBJ1-1; D ambiguous. The CDR3 is 15 residues long. The V end lost 0 bases, the J end lost 4 bases, and 12 bases lay between the germline ends. Germline CDR1 is SGHDN and CDR2 is FVKESK. CDR3 DNA sequence: TGTGCCAGCAGCCAAGATCGGGGATGGGGCACTGAAGCTTTCTTT. The encoded protein is CASSQDRGWGTEAFF.

This clone was seen only a few times. This chain connects TRBV19 to TRBJ1-2; 9 bases are a match to TRBD1. This CDR3 region has 14 residues. Germline loops: CDR1 LNHDA, CDR2 SQIVND (reference sequence). V shed 7 bases and J 8 bases; nucleotides not matched to a gene: 11. The CDR3 region is CASKPGQGSLGYTF. The CDR3 region has the DNA TGTGCCAGTAAACCGGGACAGGGATCGTTGGGCTACACCTTC.

This sequence joins TRBV30 and TRBJ2-5; TRBD2 might be the D (5 bases). Between the trimmed V and J ends, which lost 3 bases and 4 bases, there was a span of 9 bases. Germline V gives CDR1 GTSNPN, CDR2 SVGIG (reference sequence). CDR3 size: 12 residues. DNA of the CDR3: TGTGCCTGGAGCCCTGGAGGAGAGACCCAGTACTTC. Translation: CAWSPGGETQYF.

This chain uses TRBV18 with TRBJ2-3, with TRBD1 matching 10 bases. The J segment lost 5 bases and the V segment lost 3 bases, leaving 5 bases of the junction unmatched. Germline V gives CDR1 KGHSH, CDR2 LQKENI. CDR3 length equals 15 residues. The DNA for the CDR3 is TGTGCCAGCTCACCTCGACAGGGGGCTGGAGATACGCAGTATTTT. Its protein is CASSPRQGAGDTQYF.

As DNA, the CDR3 is TGTGCCAGTAGTATAAACAGGGCAGGGACCCAGTACTTC. It translates to CASSINRAGTQYF. The chain couples TRBV19 to TRBJ2-5; perhaps TRBD1 as D (6 bases). V lost 2 bases, J lost 7 bases, and 11 bases lay in between. This CDR3 comprises 13 residues. CDR1 is LNHDA and CDR2 is SQIVND in the germline V gene (reference sequence).

Only a few counts were recorded for this clone. One junction end does not reproduce the germline sequence, and a read error may be involved. V usage is TRBV7-2 and J usage is TRBJ2-5; 13 nucleotides line up with TRBD2. The length of the CDR3 is 16 residues. The germline gives CDR1 SGHTA, CDR2 FQGNSA. The CDR3 protein is CASNLLAGGPPETQYF. For the CDR3, the DNA is TGTGCCAGCAACTTACTAGCGGGGGGGCCCCCAGAGACCCAGTACTTC.

The V and J genes are TRBV7-8 and TRBJ1-2; a weak D match, TRBD1 (6 bases). The CDR3 is 13 residues long. Germline values: CDR1 SGHVS, CDR2 FQNEAQ. Trimming shortened V by 5 bases and J by 8 bases, and 15 bases separated the two germline ends. CDR3 residues: CASSQRTGLGYTF. In nucleotides, the CDR3 is TGTGCCAGCAGCCAACGAACAGGGTTAGGCTACACCTTC.

This clone was detected only once. The chain combines TRBV9 with TRBJ2-3; 12 nucleotides match TRBD2. This CDR3 spans 15 amino acids. CDR1 and CDR2 (germline): SGDLS, YYNGEE. With V trimmed by 1 base and J by 5 bases, 2 bases remained unmatched. In nucleotides, the CDR3 is TGTGCCAGCAGCGTAAAGACTAGCGGGGGAGATACGCAGTATTTT. Residues: CASSVKTSGGDTQYF.

The chain joins TRBV5-1 to TRBJ1-4; D is possibly TRBD1 (6 bases). CDR1 is SGHRS, CDR2 YFSETQ, per germline. The V end was cut by 4 bases, the J end by 5 bases, with 12 bases between. There are 14 residues in the CDR3. CDR3 bases: TGCGCCAGCAGCGTCAATGGGGGCAATGAAAAACTGTTTTTT. It specifies CASSVNGGNEKLFF.

The chain recombines TRBV7-3 with TRBJ2-5, with D tentatively TRBD1 (5 bases). This CDR3 spans 13 amino acids. V was cut by 5 bases and J by 5 bases, with 12 bases left in between. Germline assignment: CDR1 SGHTA and CDR2 FQGTGA. CDR3 DNA: TGTGCCAGCAGCCCGACAGAAATGGAGACCCAGTACTTC. Translating it yields CASSPTEMETQYF.

The chain has TRBV7-2 and TRBJ1-4, with TRBD1 as a possible D gene (5 bases). V was shortened by 1 base and J by 8 bases, with 14 bases between the two germline ends. Germline V CDR1 and CDR2: SGHTA, FQGNSA. The CDR3 is 15 residues long. CDR3 sequence: CASSLVSRAGEKLFF. For the CDR3, the DNA is TGTGCCAGCAGCTTAGTATCCAGGGCGGGGGAAAAACTGTTTTTT.

This chain joins TRBV19 and TRBJ2-5, with TRBD2 identical over 7 bases. V lost 3 bases and J lost 5; bases outside the gene matches: 0. There are 12 residues in the CDR3. CDR1 is LNHDA and CDR2 is SQIVND in the germline V gene (reference sequence). CDR3 DNA sequence: TGTGCCAGTAGTATGGGGGGGGAGACCCAGTACTTC. Its protein product is CASSMGGETQYF.